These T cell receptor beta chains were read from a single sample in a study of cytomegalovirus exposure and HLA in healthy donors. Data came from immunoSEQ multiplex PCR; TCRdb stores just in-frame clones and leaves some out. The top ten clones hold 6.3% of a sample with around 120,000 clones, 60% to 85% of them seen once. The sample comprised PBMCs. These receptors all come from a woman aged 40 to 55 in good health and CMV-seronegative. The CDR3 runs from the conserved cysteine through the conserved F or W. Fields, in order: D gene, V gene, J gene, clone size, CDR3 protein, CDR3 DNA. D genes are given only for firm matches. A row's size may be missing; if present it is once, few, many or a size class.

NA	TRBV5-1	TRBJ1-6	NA	CASSLTGTNSPLHF	TGCGCCAGCAGCTTGACAGGGACTAATTCACCCCTCCACTTT
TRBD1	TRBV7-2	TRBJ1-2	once	CASSLSTGGGYGYTF	TGTGCCAGCAGCTTAAGTACAGGGGGCGGCTATGGCTACACCTTC
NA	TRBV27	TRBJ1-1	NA	CASSFEGSGTEAFF	TGTGCCAGCAGTTTCGAAGGCTCGGGGACTGAAGCTTTCTTT
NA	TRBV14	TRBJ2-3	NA	CASSVITDTQYF	TGTGCCAGCAGCGTCATCACAGATACGCAGTATTTT
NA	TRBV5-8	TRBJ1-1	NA	CASSLRGLGTEAFF	TGTGCCAGCAGCTTGCGGGGTCTAGGCACTGAAGCTTTCTTT
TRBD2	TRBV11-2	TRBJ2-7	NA	CASSSILAGATYEQYF	TGTGCCAGCAGCTCGATACTAGCGGGAGCAACCTACGAGCAGTACTTC
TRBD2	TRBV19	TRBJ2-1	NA	CASSIPYFRSGSLSYNEQFF	TGTGCCAGTAGTATCCCCTATTTCCGAAGCGGGAGCCTCTCCTACAATGAGCAGTTCTTC
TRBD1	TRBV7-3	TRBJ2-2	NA	CASSLTSQGAGELFF	TGTGCCAGCAGCTTAACGAGTCAGGGGGCGGGGGAGCTGTTTTTT
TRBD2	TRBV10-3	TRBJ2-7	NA	CAISESLTSGGVHYEQYF	TGTGCCATCAGTGAGTCGCTTACTAGCGGGGGGGTTCACTACGAGCAGTACTTC
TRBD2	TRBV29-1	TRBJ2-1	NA	CSAIGTSNEQFF	TGCAGCGCCATCGGGACTAGCAATGAGCAGTTCTTC
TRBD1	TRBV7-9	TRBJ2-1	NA	CSSSLEGQGTAGYNEQFF	TGTTCCAGCAGCTTAGAAGGACAGGGAACCGCAGGCTACAATGAGCAGTTCTTC
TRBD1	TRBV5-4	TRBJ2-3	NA	CASSLAGGDDTQYF	TGTGCCAGCAGCTTGGCAGGGGGCGATGATACGCAGTATTTT
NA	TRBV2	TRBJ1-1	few	CASSEARRGVRAFF	TGTGCCAGCAGTGAAGCGAGGAGGGGTGTTCGGGCTTTCTTT
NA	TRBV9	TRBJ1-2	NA	CASSVRGTGEGYTF	TGTGCCAGCAGCGTACGCGGAACCGGGGAAGGCTACACCTTC
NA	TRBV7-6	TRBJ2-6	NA	CASSRTVSSGANGLTF	TGTGCCAGCAGTCGGACCGTATCCTCTGGGGCCAACGGCCTGACTTTC
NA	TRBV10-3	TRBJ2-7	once	CAISVGRGYEQYF	TGTGCCATCAGTGTTGGGAGAGGCTACGAGCAGTACTTC
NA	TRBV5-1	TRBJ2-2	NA	CASSLRTDTGELFF	TGCGCCAGCAGCTTGAGGACTGACACCGGGGAGCTGTTTTTC
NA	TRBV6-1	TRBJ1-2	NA	CASSESVKHGYTF	TGTGCCAGCAGTGAATCCGTAAAGCATGGCTACACCTTC
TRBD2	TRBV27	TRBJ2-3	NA	CASSLSGISTDTQYF	TGTGCCAGCAGTTTAAGCGGGATAAGCACAGATACGCAGTATTTT
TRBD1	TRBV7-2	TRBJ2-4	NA	CASASGQAQNSQYF	TGTGCCAGCGCATCGGGACAGGCTCAAAACAGTCAGTACTTC
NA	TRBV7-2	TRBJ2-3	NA	CASSLTRADTQYF	TGTGCCAGCAGCTTAACGAGAGCAGATACGCAGTATTTT
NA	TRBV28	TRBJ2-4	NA	CASSFPSGLAKNIQYF	TGTGCCAGCAGTTTCCCCTCAGGGCTGGCCAAAAACATTCAGTACTTC
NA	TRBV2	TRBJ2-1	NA	CASSENKGFVNEQFF	TGTGCCAGCAGTGAAAATAAGGGGTTTGTGAATGAGCAGTTCTTC
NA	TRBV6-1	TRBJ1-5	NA	CASSGKNEFQPQHF	TGTGCCAGCAGTGGTAAAAATGAGTTTCAGCCCCAGCATTTT
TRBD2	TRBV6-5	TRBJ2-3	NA	CASRRTGTSQDTQYF	TGTGCCAGCAGGCGCACCGGGACTAGCCAAGATACGCAGTATTTT
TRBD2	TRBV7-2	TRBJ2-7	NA	CASSLVGGGTSGSYEQYF	TGTGCCAGCAGCTTAGTAGGGGGGGGGACTAGCGGGTCCTACGAGCAGTACTTC
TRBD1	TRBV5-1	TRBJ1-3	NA	CASSRTGEINTIYF	TGCGCCAGCAGCAGGACAGGAGAAATAAACACCATATATTTT
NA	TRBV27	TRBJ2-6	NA	CATQGGGVGGANGLTF	TGTGCCACTCAGGGAGGCGGGGTAGGAGGGGCCAACGGCCTGACTTTC
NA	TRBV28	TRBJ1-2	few	CASSLSGPRNYGYTF	TGTGCCAGCAGTTTATCAGGTCCCCGTAACTATGGCTACACCTTC
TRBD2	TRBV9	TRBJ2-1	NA	CASSPSGSLDNEQFF	TGTGCCAGCAGCCCTAGCGGGAGTCTTGACAATGAGCAGTTCTTC
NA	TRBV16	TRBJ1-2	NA	CASSQSWDTNIF	TGTGCCAGCAGCCAATCTTGGGACACCAACATATTC
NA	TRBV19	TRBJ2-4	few	CASSPGTFKRAKNSQYF	TGTGCCAGTAGCCCCGGGACCTTTAAGCGGGCCAAAAACAGTCAGTACTTC
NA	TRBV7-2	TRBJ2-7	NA	CASSLTGSTYEQYF	TGTGCCAGCAGCTTAACGGGTTCAACCTACGAGCAGTACTTC
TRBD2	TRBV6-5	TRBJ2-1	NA	CASRSAGGQFF	TGTGCCAGCAGAAGTGCGGGAGGGCAGTTCTTC
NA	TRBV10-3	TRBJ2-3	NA	CAISGEATDTQYF	TGTGCCATCAGTGGTGAGGCCACAGATACGCAGTATTTT
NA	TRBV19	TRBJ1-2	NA	CASSMAGEGGYTF	TGTGCCAGTAGTATGGCAGGGGAAGGAGGCTACACCTTC
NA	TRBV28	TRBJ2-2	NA	CASKTGTPSGKTGELFF	TGTGCCAGCAAGACGGGCACCCCGTCAGGGAAGACCGGGGAGCTGTTTTTT
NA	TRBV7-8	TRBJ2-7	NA	CASGLLVGREQYF	TGTGCCAGCGGATTGCTGGTGGGGCGCGAGCAGTACTTC
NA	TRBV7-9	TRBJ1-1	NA	CASSLAQGRETEAFF	TGTGCCAGCAGCTTAGCTCAAGGAAGGGAGACTGAAGCTTTCTTT
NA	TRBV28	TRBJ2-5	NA	CASSSPTTAQETQYF	TGTGCCAGCAGTTCCCCAACGACAGCCCAAGAGACCCAGTACTTC
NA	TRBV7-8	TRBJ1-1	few	CASSFLGRSDTEAFF	TGTGCCAGCAGCTTTCTAGGTCGTTCAGACACTGAAGCTTTCTTT
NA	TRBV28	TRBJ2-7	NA	CASSLDISYEQYF	TGTGCCAGCAGTTTGGACATCTCCTACGAGCAGTACTTC
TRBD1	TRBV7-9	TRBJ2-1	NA	CASSPTKETGYKGNEQFF	TGTGCCAGCAGCCCCACCAAAGAGACAGGGTACAAGGGCAATGAGCAGTTCTTC
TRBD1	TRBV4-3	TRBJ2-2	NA	CASSRGQGSGELFF	TGCGCCAGCAGCCGTGGACAGGGGTCCGGGGAGCTGTTTTTT
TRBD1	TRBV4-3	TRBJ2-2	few	CASSQIQGATGELFF	TGCGCCAGCAGCCAAATACAGGGGGCCACCGGGGAGCTGTTTTTT
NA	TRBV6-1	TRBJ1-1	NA	CASSGRGMNTEAFF	TGTGCCAGCAGTGGGAGGGGCATGAACACTGAAGCTTTCTTT
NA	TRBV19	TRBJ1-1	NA	CASTSGWIMNTEAFF	TGTGCCAGCACCTCGGGATGGATAATGAACACTGAAGCTTTCTTT
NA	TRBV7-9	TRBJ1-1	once	CASSLSTEAFF	TGTGCCAGCAGCTTATCAACTGAAGCTTTCTTT
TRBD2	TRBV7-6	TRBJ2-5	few	CASSLGGLAGGPETQYF	TGTGCCAGCAGCTTAGGAGGACTAGCGGGAGGGCCAGAGACCCAGTACTTC
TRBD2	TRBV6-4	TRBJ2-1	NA	CASSDGAGAGQFF	TGTGCCAGCAGTGACGGGGCGGGAGCGGGGCAGTTCTTC
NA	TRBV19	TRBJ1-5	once	CASSSTDRGPQHF	TGTGCCAGTAGTTCCACCGACCGGGGGCCCCAGCATTTT
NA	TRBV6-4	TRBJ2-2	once	CASGAEGSGGELFF	TGTGCCAGCGGAGCGGAGGGGTCGGGCGGGGAGCTGTTTTTT
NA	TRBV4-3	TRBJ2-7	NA	CASSQDWGRSEQYF	TGCGCCAGCAGCCAAGATTGGGGGCGAAGCGAGCAGTACTTC